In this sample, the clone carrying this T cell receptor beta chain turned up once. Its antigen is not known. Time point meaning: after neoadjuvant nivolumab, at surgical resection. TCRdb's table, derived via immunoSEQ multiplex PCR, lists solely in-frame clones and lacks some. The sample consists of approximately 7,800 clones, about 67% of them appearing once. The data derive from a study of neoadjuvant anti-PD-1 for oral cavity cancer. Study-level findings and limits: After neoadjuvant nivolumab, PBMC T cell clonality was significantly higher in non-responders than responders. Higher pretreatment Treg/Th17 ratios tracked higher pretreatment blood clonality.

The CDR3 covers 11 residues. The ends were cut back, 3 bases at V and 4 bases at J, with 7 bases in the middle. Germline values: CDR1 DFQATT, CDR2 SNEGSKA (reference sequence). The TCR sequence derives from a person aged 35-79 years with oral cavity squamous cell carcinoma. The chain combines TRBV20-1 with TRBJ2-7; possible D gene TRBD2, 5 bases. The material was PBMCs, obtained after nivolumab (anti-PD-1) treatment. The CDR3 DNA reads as TGCAGTGCTAGCCGGGGATACGAGCAGTACTTC. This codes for CSASRGYEQYF.